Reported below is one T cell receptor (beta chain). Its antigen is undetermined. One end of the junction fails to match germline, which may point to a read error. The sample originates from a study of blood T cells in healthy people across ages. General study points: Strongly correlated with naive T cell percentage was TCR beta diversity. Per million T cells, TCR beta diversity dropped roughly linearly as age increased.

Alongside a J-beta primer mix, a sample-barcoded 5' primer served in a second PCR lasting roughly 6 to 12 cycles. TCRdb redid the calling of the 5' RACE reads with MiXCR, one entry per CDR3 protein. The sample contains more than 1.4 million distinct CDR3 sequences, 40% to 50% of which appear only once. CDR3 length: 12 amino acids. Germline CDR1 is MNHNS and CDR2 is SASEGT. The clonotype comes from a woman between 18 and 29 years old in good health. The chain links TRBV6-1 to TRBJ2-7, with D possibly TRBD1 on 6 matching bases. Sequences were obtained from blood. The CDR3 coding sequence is TGTGCCAGCCGTGACAGGCCTTACGAGCAGTACTTC. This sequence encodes CASRDRPYEQYF.